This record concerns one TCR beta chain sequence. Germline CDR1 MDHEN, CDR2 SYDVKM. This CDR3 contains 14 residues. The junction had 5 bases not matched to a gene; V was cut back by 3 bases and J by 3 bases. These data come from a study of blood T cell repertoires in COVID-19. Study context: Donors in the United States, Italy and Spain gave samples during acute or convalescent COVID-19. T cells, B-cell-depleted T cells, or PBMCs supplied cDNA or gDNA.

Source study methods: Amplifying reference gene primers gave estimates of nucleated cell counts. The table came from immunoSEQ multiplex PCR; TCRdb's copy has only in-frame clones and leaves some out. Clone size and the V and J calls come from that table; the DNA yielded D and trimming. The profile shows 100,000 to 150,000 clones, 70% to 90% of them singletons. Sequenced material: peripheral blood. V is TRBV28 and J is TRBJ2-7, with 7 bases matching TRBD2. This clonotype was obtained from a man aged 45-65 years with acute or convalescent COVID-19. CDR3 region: CASSLPTSDYEQYF. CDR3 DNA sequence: TGTGCCAGCAGTTTGCCCACTAGCGACTACGAGCAGTACTTC.